This T cell receptor (beta chain) was observed in a study of T cell changes during pregnancy in multiple sclerosis (dated by TCRdb to about 2019). Turning to the overall study: The study looked at changes in the T cell repertoire across pregnancy in women with multiple sclerosis.

Library method: the immunoSEQ multiplex PCR assay. In TCRdb, the immuneACCESS table is reduced to in-frame sequences with V and J assigned. These tables do not hold every clone; where another copy was compared, an unresolved V gene accounts for under half, and the others remain unexplained. The sample profile shows fewer than 35,000 clones; 91% of them were found once. The ten largest clones add up to approximately 3% of the sample. From cysteine to phenylalanine, the CDR3 is 14 amino acids long. CDR3 DNA only is kept here, 42 bases in frame from base 1. Via the germline V gene, CDR1 is SGHRS and CDR2 YFSETQ. Trimming takes 0 bases from V and 3 bases from J, and the germline ends sit 7 bases apart. A word on this clone: Its antigen specificity is not known. Within one base of it there is no much larger clone, and no base qualities were kept.

Sample: CD4+ T cells from peripheral blood mononuclear cells, taken in the third trimester of pregnancy. The chain employs TRBV5-1 and TRBJ2-1; the D gene is not confidently resolved. The origin of this receptor is a female donor in good health, enrolled as a control in a pregnancy study. The CDR3 loop reads CASSLDSVYNEQFF. The nucleotide sequence reads TGCGCCAGCAGCTTGGACAGTGTCTACAATGAGCAGTTCTTC.